The rows below give T cell receptor beta chains drawn from one sample of a study of multiple sclerosis patients with progressive multifocal leukoencephalopathy. Generated by immunoSEQ multiplex PCR, the TCRdb table keeps only in-frame clones and is missing some. The sample includes over 25,000 clones, roughly 90% of them seen just once. The sample was PBMCs, taken from a patient treated with natalizumab. The receptors come from a human donor with progressive multifocal leukoencephalopathy. Each CDR3 is given with its conserved first and last residue. Fields, in order: V gene, J gene, clone size, D gene, CDR3 DNA, CDR3 protein. A D gene is named only where the DNA matches it firmly. Rows give clone size only sometimes, using once, few, many, or a class for an expanded clone.

>TRBV4-2|TRBJ2-7|NA|TRBD1
TGTGCCAGCAGCCCCCTGGGACAGGGCGTCAACGAGCAGTACTTC
CASSPLGQGVNEQYF
>TRBV7-2|TRBJ2-7|once|NA
TGTGCCAGCAGCTTAGCGGGAGTTACCTACGAGCAGTACTTC
CASSLAGVTYEQYF
>TRBV25-1|TRBJ1-1|NA|NA
TGTGCCAGCAGTGAATCAGCCAGGGTCACTGAAGCTTTCTTT
CASSESARVTEAFF
>TRBV7-9|TRBJ1-2|NA|NA
TGTGCCAGTTTGGACACACAAAACTATGGCTACACCTTC
CASLDTQNYGYTF
>TRBV6-6|TRBJ1-2|NA|TRBD1
TGTGCCAGCAGTCGACCGGGACAGGATCCGGGCTACACCTTC
CASSRPGQDPGYTF
>TRBV2|TRBJ1-5|few|TRBD1
TGTGCCAGCAGCCCACAGGGGAGCGGCAATCAGCCCCAGCATTTT
CASSPQGSGNQPQHF
>TRBV10-3|TRBJ2-7|NA|TRBD2
TGTGCCATCAGTGAGTCGAGACTAGCGGGAGCCGAGCAGTACTTC
CAISESRLAGAEQYF
>TRBV25-1|TRBJ1-4|NA|NA
TGTGCCAGCAGTGAATCCGGCGGAGGTGAAAAACTGTTTTTT
CASSESGGGEKLFF
>TRBV5-4|TRBJ1-2|NA|TRBD1
TGTGCCAGCAGCTTGGGAGACAGGGAGGGGATCTATGGCTACACCTTC
CASSLGDREGIYGYTF
>TRBV5-6|TRBJ2-2|once|NA
TGTGCCAGCAGCTTGAATGCTGGGCCCACCGGGGAGCTGTTTTTT
CASSLNAGPTGELFF
>TRBV29-1|TRBJ1-5|NA|TRBD1
TGCAGCGCCGGACAGGGAAAAGCGGATCAGCCCCAGCATTTT
CSAGQGKADQPQHF
>TRBV4-3|TRBJ2-7|NA|TRBD2
TGCGCCAGCAGCCATTCTCTAGCGGGCGCCGAATACGAGCAGTACTTC
CASSHSLAGAEYEQYF
>TRBV28|TRBJ2-7|NA|NA
TGTGCCAGTAAACAGGGCGTCGTGGAGCAGTACTTC
CASKQGVVEQYF
>TRBV2|TRBJ2-6|NA|NA
TGTGCCAGCCTGACTCCCCCCCCAGGGCAAACTGGGGCCAACGTCCTGACTTTC
CASLTPPPGQTGANVLTF
>TRBV7-2|TRBJ2-1|NA|TRBD2
TGTGCCAGCAGCACAACCGGGACTAGCGGGGGCAATGAGCAGTTCTTC
CASSTTGTSGGNEQFF
>TRBV6-5|TRBJ1-2|NA|NA
TGTGCCAGCTCAGACCTAGTTACTAACTATGGCTACACCTTC
CASSDLVTNYGYTF
>TRBV10-3|TRBJ1-1|few|TRBD1
TGTGCCATCACTAGGGACAGGGGATACACTGAAGCTTTCTTT
CAITRDRGYTEAFF
>TRBV7-2|TRBJ1-3|NA|NA
TGTGCCAGCAGCCGGACCCCCCAGAACACCATATATTTT
CASSRTPQNTIYF
>TRBV28|TRBJ2-1|NA|NA
TGTGCCAGCAGTTTCAATGAGCAGTTCTTC
CASSFNEQFF
>TRBV28|TRBJ1-1|NA|NA
TGTGCCAGCGGACAGACGATGAACACTGAAGCTTCCTTT
CASGQTMNTEASF
>TRBV19|TRBJ2-7|NA|NA
TGTGCCAGTAGTCCTAGGGGGAACGAGCAGTACTTC
CASSPRGNEQYF
>TRBV25-1|TRBJ2-7|NA|NA
TGTGCCACCCATCCCCACCGGGGAGGCTCCTACGAGCAGTACTTC
CATHPHRGGSYEQYF
>TRBV20-1|TRBJ2-3|NA|NA
TGCAGTGCTTCCGGTACAGATACGCAGTATTTT
CSASGTDTQYF
>TRBV6-6|TRBJ1-6|NA|NA
TGTGCCAGCATGTCGGGCGGAGGTTCACCCCTCCACTTT
CASMSGGGSPLHF
>TRBV2|TRBJ2-7|NA|TRBD2
TGTGCCAGCGGGCCCAGACTAGCGGGAGACCCCTACGAGCAGTACTTC
CASGPRLAGDPYEQYF
>TRBV29-1|TRBJ2-7|NA|TRBD1
TGCAGCGTCAACACAGGGGCCTACGAGCAGTACTTC
CSVNTGAYEQYF
>TRBV5-1|TRBJ2-5|NA|TRBD1
TGCGCCAGCAGCTTGGAGGGGGCGTTCAAGACCCAGTACTTC
CASSLEGAFKTQYF